This T cell receptor beta chain was recovered during a study of cytomegalovirus exposure and HLA in healthy donors. V was clipped by 4 bases and J by 0 bases; unmatched bases: 14. The CDR3 covers 18 residues. Germline V gene data show CDR1 as SNHLY and CDR2 as FYNNEI. Sequenced by immunoSEQ multiplex PCR; TCRdb stores in-frame clones only, minus some. Of 65,000 to 90,000 clones listed, 90% to 95% are singletons. Study results and caveats: According to the study, 150 to 200 TCR beta chains were cytomegalovirus-associated.

As to this clone: The antigen remains undetermined.

The gene calls are TRBV2 and TRBJ2-5; 7 positions match TRBD2. The origin of this receptor is a young man in good health and CMV-seronegative. Sample: PBMCs. The CDR3 loop reads CASSGGGWKAGYQETQYF. In DNA, the CDR3 is TGTGCCAGCAGTGGGGGAGGGTGGAAAGCGGGCTACCAAGAGACCCAGTACTTC.